This record looks at one T cell receptor beta chain sequence and its context. The CDR3 runs 16 residues. Germline V gives CDR1 SGHTS, CDR2 YDEGEE. With 4 bases removed from V and 0 bases from J, the gap between germline ends came to 16 bases. The source of the sample is a study of blood T cell repertoires in COVID-19. Study-level background: The United States, Italy and Spain were the sources of the acute and convalescent COVID-19 samples. T cells, B-cell-depleted T cells, or PBMCs supplied cDNA or gDNA.

Authors' data handling: Amplification of reference gene primers provided the estimated nucleated cell counts. Using immunoSEQ multiplex PCR, the repertoire was profiled, and TCRdb retains in-frame clones only, with some absent. The V and J calls and the clone size are those of that table, but D and trimming were determined from the DNA. The sample includes approximately 140,000 clones, about 85% of them seen just once. The sample was peripheral blood. This receptor was obtained from a human donor in a cohort sampled during active COVID-19. The genes are TRBV5-8 and TRBJ2-5; a weak D match, TRBD2 (6 bases). The CDR3 sequence is CASSAGLSNYQETQYF. CDR3 DNA: TGTGCCAGCAGCGCGGGACTCTCCAACTACCAAGAGACCCAGTACTTC.